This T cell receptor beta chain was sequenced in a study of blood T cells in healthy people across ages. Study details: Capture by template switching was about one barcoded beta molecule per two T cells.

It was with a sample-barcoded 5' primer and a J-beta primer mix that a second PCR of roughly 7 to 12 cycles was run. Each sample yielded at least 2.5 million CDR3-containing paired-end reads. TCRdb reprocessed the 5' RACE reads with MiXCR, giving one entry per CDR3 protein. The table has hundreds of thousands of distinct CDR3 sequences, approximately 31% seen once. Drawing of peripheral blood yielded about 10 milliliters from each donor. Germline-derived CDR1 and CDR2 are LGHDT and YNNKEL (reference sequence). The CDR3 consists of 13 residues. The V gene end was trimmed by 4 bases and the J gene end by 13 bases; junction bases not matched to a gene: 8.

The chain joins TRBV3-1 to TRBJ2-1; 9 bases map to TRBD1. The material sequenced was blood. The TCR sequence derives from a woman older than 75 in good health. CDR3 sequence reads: CASSRTDRGRQFF. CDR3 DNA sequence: TGTGCCAGCAGCCGCACAGACAGGGGGAGACAGTTCTTC.